This T cell receptor (beta chain) was identified during a study of T cells expressing NK-cell markers. Study-level points and caveats: HCMV specificity of expanded NKG2C+ T cell clones remained unclear.

On this clonotype: Its antigen is not known.

TCRdb reprocessed the 5' RACE reads and reports one entry per CDR3 protein, with no DNA. The sample holds about 260,000 distinct CDR3 sequences. The CDR3 has 14 amino acids. Germline V CDR1 and CDR2: MGHRA, YSYEKL. The specimen was blood T cells: a sorted CD56 or NKG2C T cell subset, CD4+ or CD8+ T cells, or bulk PBMC T cells (not recorded which). The sequence was obtained from a woman between 18 and 70 years old in good health. The gene calls are TRBV4-1 and TRBJ1-4; TCRdb picks TRBD1, but there is no DNA to check that call. The CDR3: CASSHVDRGEKLFF.